This T cell receptor (beta chain) is drawn from a study of T cells in Graves' hyperthyroidism and ophthalmopathy. Overall study: Before any treatment, at initial diagnosis, peripheral blood was collected. Study-level results: Within blood appeared most thyroid clonotypes that had expanded above 0.001.

The TCR beta CDR3 regions underwent amplification using RNA transcripts as the source. First-round RT-PCR of the TCR CDR3 relied on the HTBI primer set. TCRdb reprocessed the multiplex PCR reads via MiXCR and lists one record per CDR3 protein. Counted here are around 340,000 distinct CDR3 sequences, roughly 18% occurring once; the ten biggest clones make up roughly 16%. At least 3 on the Clinical Activity Score was recorded for ophthalmopathy patients, who also had NOSPECS grade at least 4 and duration under 3 months. Each diagnosis drew on symptoms, thyroxine, TRAb, thyroid ultrasound and orbital computed tomography findings. V dropped 6 bases and J dropped 2 bases, with 11 bases sitting between them. CDR1 MDHEN and CDR2 SYDVKM come from the germline V gene. This CDR3 has 13 amino acids. As concerns this clonotype: Its antigen is not known.

The rearrangement joins TRBV28 to TRBJ2-7; perhaps TRBD2 as D (5 bases). Material: blood. This TCR came from a woman in her thirties or forties with Graves' ophthalmopathy. The CDR3 DNA reads TGTGCCAGCAGCCAGCGGCCCCCCTACGAGCAGTACTTC. This gives the protein CASSQRPPYEQYF. Based on the CDR3 plus reference TRBV28 and TRBJ2-7, the full variable domain is DVKVTQSSRYLVKRTGEKVFLECVQDMDHENMFWYRQDPGLGLRLIYFSYDVKMKEKGDIPEGYSVSREKKERFSLILESASTNQTSMYLCASSQRPPYEQYFGPGTRLTVT.